The 26 T cell receptor beta chains given below trace back to one sample, sequenced in a study of human T cells and chemical hapten exposure. Time point specified: patch test 1, 2 weeks after DPC sensitization. Stated treatment: therapeutic diphenylcyclopropenone sensitization with weekly scalp DPC. The authors extracted total RNA from unfractionated whole blood. TCRdb passed the RACE reads through MiXCR, listing each CDR3 protein once. The sample yields approximately 52,000 distinct CDR3 sequences, approximately 10% seen once. The sequencing used whole blood, collected in connection with sensitization to the hapten diphenylcyclopropenone (DPC). Receptor source: a woman in her thirties or forties with alopecia areata. Some clones in this sample may be carry-over from other donors' samples.

This clonotype was counted a few times. V is TRBV4-3 and J is TRBJ2-7; no definite D call. The V gene lost 4 bases and the J gene lost 2 bases, with 18 bases spanning the gap. CDR3 length: 16 residues. The germline CDR1 and CDR2 sequences are LGHNA and YSLEER. The chain's CDR3 is CASSRNRYLSPYEQYF. The CDR3 DNA follows: TGCGCCAGCAGCCGAAATCGGTACCTCAGCCCCTACGAGCAGTACTTC.

This clonotype was found a few times. The chain joins TRBV7-2 to TRBJ2-4; D unresolved. V lost 7 bases to trimming and J lost 3 bases, with 7 bases between them. The CDR3 contains 12 residues. The germline V gene has CDR1 SGHTA and CDR2 FQGNSA. CDR3 region: CASTEDKNIQYF. CDR3 in DNA: TGTGCCAGCACCGAGGACAAAAACATTCAGTACTTC.

This clonotype was observed many times. DNA of the CDR3: TGTGCCAGCAGCTTGCGTACTCTCAGGGGATCAGGAGATGGCTACACCTTC. It yields the protein CASSLRTLRGSGDGYTF. This sequence joins TRBV5-5 and TRBJ1-2; D is perhaps TRBD1 (6 bases). Germline V lookup: CDR1 SGHKS, CDR2 YYEKEE (reference sequence). V lost 1 base, J lost 6 bases, and 22 bases lay in between. There are 17 residues in the CDR3.

This clonotype was seen a few times. V and J are TRBV29-1 and TRBJ1-2; D call uncertain. V lost 3 bases, J lost 4 bases, and 9 bases lay in between. The CDR3 covers 12 residues. The germline CDR1 and CDR2 sequences are SQVTM and ANQGSEA. The CDR3 region is CSVEKGAYGYTF. CDR3 DNA sequence: TGCAGCGTTGAGAAGGGTGCCTATGGCTACACCTTC.

This clonotype was observed at least ten times. The V and J genes are TRBV18 and TRBJ2-7; a weak D match, TRBD1 (6 bases). Germline values: CDR1 KGHSH, CDR2 LQKENI. This CDR3 has 14 residues. Trimming left V 2 bases short and J 2 bases short, with 10 bases between. CDR3 sequence reads: CASSPSGHAYEQYF. In nucleotides, the CDR3 is TGTGCCAGCTCACCATCGGGACACGCCTACGAGCAGTACTTC.

This clonotype was found many times. V usage is TRBV6-6 and J usage is TRBJ2-3; 11 nucleotides agree with TRBD1. This CDR3 has 16 amino acids. Germline trimming cut 5 bases from V and 4 bases from J; bases unmatched to any gene: 8. The germline V gene has CDR1 MNHNY and CDR2 SVGAGI (reference sequence). The DNA of the CDR3 is TGTGCCAGCAGTATAGGACAGGGGGCTGGCGCAGATACGCAGTATTTT. Translation gives CASSIGQGAGADTQYF.

This clonotype was detected only a few times. The rearrangement links TRBV25-1 to TRBJ2-1; D is uncertain. The length of the CDR3 is 13 residues. Per the germline V gene, CDR1 is MGHDK and CDR2 is SYGVNS. V was clipped by 5 bases and J by 4 bases, with 9 bases between them. In nucleotides, the CDR3 is TGTGCCAGCAGTTGGACCTCATACAATGAGCAGTTCTTC. Protein sequence: CASSWTSYNEQFF.

The rearrangement uses TRBV27 and TRBJ2-7; the D gene is possibly TRBD1 (5 bases). The CDR3 runs to 15 residues. The germline gives CDR1 MNHEY, CDR2 SMNVEV (reference sequence). V was clipped by 6 bases and J by 0 bases, with 15 bases between them. This CDR3 is CASRRGHSFSYEQYF. In nucleotides, the CDR3 is TGTGCCAGCAGAAGGGGCCACTCCTTCTCCTACGAGCAGTACTTC.

This clonotype was counted ten times or more. The chain carries TRBV5-1 and TRBJ1-2; D is unclear. Trimming stripped 0 bases from V and 3 bases from J, with 9 bases between. The germline gives CDR1 SGHRS, CDR2 YFSETQ. CDR3 length equals 14 residues. The CDR3 bases are TGCGCCAGCAGCTTGGGGCAGACTGACTATGGCTACACCTTC. It specifies CASSLGQTDYGYTF.

The chain uses TRBV21-1 and TRBJ2-7; the listed D gene, TRBD2, was not tested against the DNA. TRBV21-1 is termed a pseudogene. CDR3 length: 14 residues. The CDR3 sequence is CASSKEGRAYEQYF. The CDR3 region has the DNA TGTGCCAGCAGCAAAGAGGGGAGGGCCTACGAGCAGTACTTC.

This clonotype was seen a handful of times. This chain uses TRBV6-5 with TRBJ1-4; 10 bases align to TRBD1. V lost 9 bases and J lost 5; bases outside the gene matches: 6. This CDR3 is built from 14 residues. Germline V lookup: CDR1 MNHEY, CDR2 SVGAGI. The CDR3 reads CASGRTGGNEKLFF. CDR3 bases: TGTGCCAGTGGACGGACAGGGGGAAATGAAAAACTGTTTTTT.

The sample holds many counts of this clonotype. This chain connects TRBV4-1 to TRBJ1-6; possible D gene TRBD1, 6 bases. V was cut by 3 bases and J by 7 bases, with 13 bases left in between. In germline, CDR1 is MGHRA, CDR2 YSYEKL. CDR3 length: 15 amino acids. As DNA, the CDR3 is TGCGCCAGCAGCCACCCTGGACAGTCAAATTCACCCCTCCACTTT. Translating gives CASSHPGQSNSPLHF.

This clonotype has ten or more counts. The chain carries TRBV2 and TRBJ1-1; D is undetermined. Looked up from germline, CDR1 is SNHLY and CDR2 is FYNNEI. V lost 2 bases, J lost 5 bases, and 12 bases lay in between. CDR3 length: 14 amino acids. CDR3 DNA: TGTGCCAGCAGTGAAATTTACCGGGGAACTGAAGCTTTCTTT. This translates into CASSEIYRGTEAFF.

There are a few counts of this clonotype. V is TRBV28 and J is TRBJ2-1; the D call may be TRBD1 or TRBD2 (6 bases each). The CDR3 has 14 amino acids. V lost 4 bases, J lost 8 bases, and 15 bases lay in between. Germline V gives CDR1 MDHEN, CDR2 SYDVKM. The CDR3 DNA follows: TGTGCCAGCAGTTCCTTGCCTAGGGGGGATGAGCAGTTCTTC. Its translation is CASSSLPRGDEQFF.

The chain uses TRBV11-2 and TRBJ2-3, with TRBD1 matching 10 bases. Germline CDR1 is SGHAT and CDR2 is FQNNGV. The CDR3 has 14 amino acids. Trimming cost V 3 bases and J 4 bases; bases outside gene matches: 1. CDR3 region: CASSLGTGADTQYF. CDR3 nucleotides: TGTGCCAGCAGCTTGGGGACAGGGGCAGATACGCAGTATTTT. The full variable domain, rest sourced from reference TRBV11-2 and TRBJ2-3, is EAGVAQSPRYKIIEKRQSVAFWCNPISGHATLYWYQQILGQGPKLLIQFQNNGVVDDSQLPKDRFSAERLKGVDSTLKIQPAKLEDSAVYLCASSLGTGADTQYFGPGTRLTVL.

This clonotype was seen only once. The chain recombines TRBV5-1 with TRBJ2-5; 8 nucleotides align to TRBD2. V was clipped by 6 bases and J by 2 bases; unmatched bases: 9. This CDR3 spans 15 amino acids. Germline CDR1 reads SGHRS; CDR2 reads YFSETQ. The CDR3 reads CASITGRGKQETQYF. DNA of the CDR3: TGCGCCAGCATTACCGGGAGGGGAAAACAAGAGACCCAGTACTTC. The full variable domain, its missing parts supplied by reference TRBV5-1 and TRBJ2-5, is KAGVTQTPRYLIKTRGQQVTLSCSPISGHRSVSWYQQTPGQGLQFLFEYFSETQRNKGNFPGRFSGRQFSNSRSEMNVSTLELGDSALYLCASITGRGKQETQYFGPGTRLLVL.

V gene TRBV10-3 combines with J gene TRBJ2-2; no definite D call. V lost 7 bases, J lost 6 bases, and 12 bases lay in between. This CDR3 has 13 amino acids. Germline loops: CDR1 ENHRY, CDR2 SYGVKD. The CDR3 here is CAIKLPTSGELFF. The CDR3, as DNA: TGTGCCATCAAGCTCCCAACTTCCGGGGAGCTGTTTTTT.

This clonotype has a handful of counts. The chain uses TRBV2 and TRBJ2-7, with D unclear. The CDR3 covers 12 residues. CDR1 and CDR2 from the germline V gene are SNHLY and FYNNEI. V was pared by 8 bases and J by 7 bases, with 15 bases between. For the CDR3, the DNA is TGTGCCAGCGCCTCTGGGCTGGGGGAGCAGTACTTC. Translated: CASASGLGEQYF.

This clonotype was detected only a few times. The chain couples TRBV27 to TRBJ2-5, with D tentatively TRBD1 (6 bases). Germline V gives CDR1 MNHEY, CDR2 SMNVEV (reference sequence). CDR3 length: 13 residues. Trimming left V 6 bases short and J 1 base short, with 9 bases between. CDR3 residues: CASRSDSQETQYF. DNA of the CDR3: TGTGCCAGCAGATCGGACAGCCAAGAGACCCAGTACTTC.

This clonotype was counted between two and nine times. J is TRBJ2-1 and V is TRBV11-2; TRBD1 matches at 10 bases. The CDR3 sequence is 14 residues long. Germline CDR1 SGHAT, CDR2 FQNNGV. The V segment lost 0 bases and the J segment 13 bases; nucleotides outside the gene matches: 6. The CDR3 spells CASSLDFRTGGQFF. The CDR3 coding sequence is TGTGCCAGCAGCTTAGATTTTCGGACAGGGGGACAGTTCTTC.

This clonotype was observed a few times. This chain joins TRBV6-5 and TRBJ1-1; D is perhaps TRBD1 (6 bases). The CDR3 is made up of 15 amino acids. V was trimmed by 6 bases and J by 4 bases, leaving 18 bases between them. Germline V gene lookup returns CDR1 MNHEY and CDR2 SVGAGI. The CDR3 nucleotides are TGTGCCAGCAGCTCGGGCGGGGGGCGTAGCACTGAAGCTTTCTTT. Protein sequence: CASSSGGGRSTEAFF.

Only a few counts were recorded for this clonotype. The rearrangement uses TRBV9 and TRBJ2-2, with D possibly TRBD2 on 7 matching bases. V lost 2 bases, J lost 4 bases, and 18 bases lay in between. The CDR3 extends over 17 amino acids. The germline V gene encodes CDR1 SGDLS and CDR2 YYNGEE. Here the CDR3 reads CASSVQPGGAGTGELFF. The CDR3 coding sequence is TGTGCCAGCAGCGTGCAACCGGGGGGCGCGGGCACCGGGGAGCTGTTTTTT.

The chain joins TRBV7-6 to TRBJ2-1, with D hard to call. From germline, CDR1 is SGHVS and CDR2 FNYEAQ. With 1 base removed from V and 4 bases from J, the gap between germline ends came to 14 bases. This CDR3 is built from 16 residues. CDR3 protein: CASSLEVGSQYNEQFF. As DNA, the CDR3 is TGTGCCAGCAGCTTAGAGGTTGGTAGCCAATACAATGAGCAGTTCTTC.

The rearrangement uses TRBV18 and TRBJ2-1; the D is unclear. Germline CDR1 KGHSH, CDR2 LQKENI. The CDR3 has 14 residues. Between the trimmed V and J ends, which lost 8 bases and 1 base, there was a span of 12 bases. The CDR3 nucleotides are TGTGCCAGCCTGTTGGCTGGGTCCTACAATGAGCAGTTCTTC. Its translation is CASLLAGSYNEQFF.

This clonotype was detected ten times or more. This rearrangement joins TRBV4-3 to TRBJ2-7; 7 nucleotides match TRBD2. Germline trimming cut 3 bases from V and 3 bases from J; bases unmatched to any gene: 8. There are 15 residues in the CDR3. CDR1 is LGHNA, CDR2 YSLEER, per germline. Written as DNA, the CDR3 is TGCGCCAGCAGCCAGGACCCTAGCGGCTACTACGAGCAGTACTTC. Protein product: CASSQDPSGYYEQYF.

This chain joins TRBV6-5 and TRBJ2-7; TRBD2 aligns across 7 bases. Germline-derived CDR1 and CDR2 are MNHEY and SVGAGI. The CDR3 sequence is 15 residues long. The V and J ends lost 2 bases and 0 bases, in that order; junction bases with no gene match: 4. Written as DNA, the CDR3 is TGTGCCAGCAGTTACGACGGGGGGAACTCCTACGAGCAGTACTTC. Translation: CASSYDGGNSYEQYF.